Included here is one T cell receptor (beta chain) sequence, with context. No antigen is known for it. This sample is drawn from a study of CD8+CD57+ T cells in acquired aplastic anemia. Study-level points and caveats: Both patients and controls carried the same twenty-nine CD8+ CDR3 sequences.

Sequencing was done on patients that had shown CD8+CD57+ cell expansion by flow cytometry. The V and J ends lost 4 bases and 3 bases respectively, with 20 bases between them. This CDR3 contains 16 residues. In germline, CDR1 is SGHKS, CDR2 YYEKEE (reference sequence). According to the study, genomic DNA was the template for TCR beta VDJ and CDR3 profiling. TCRdb recomputed calls from the reads with MiXCR, one row per CDR3 protein. The data hold 260,000 or so distinct CDR3 sequences, with approximately 79% observed a single time. This rearrangement joins TRBV5-5 to TRBJ2-7, with D perhaps TRBD1 or TRBD2 (5 bases each). The clonotype was recovered from a human donor with aplastic anemia. The sample was sorted CD4+, CD8+, or CD8+CD57+ T cells (not recorded which) from PBMCs. The CDR3 reads CASSLSLAGSYYEQYF. DNA of the CDR3: TGTGCCAGCAGCCTCAGCTTGGCAGGGAGTTACTACGAGCAGTACTTC.